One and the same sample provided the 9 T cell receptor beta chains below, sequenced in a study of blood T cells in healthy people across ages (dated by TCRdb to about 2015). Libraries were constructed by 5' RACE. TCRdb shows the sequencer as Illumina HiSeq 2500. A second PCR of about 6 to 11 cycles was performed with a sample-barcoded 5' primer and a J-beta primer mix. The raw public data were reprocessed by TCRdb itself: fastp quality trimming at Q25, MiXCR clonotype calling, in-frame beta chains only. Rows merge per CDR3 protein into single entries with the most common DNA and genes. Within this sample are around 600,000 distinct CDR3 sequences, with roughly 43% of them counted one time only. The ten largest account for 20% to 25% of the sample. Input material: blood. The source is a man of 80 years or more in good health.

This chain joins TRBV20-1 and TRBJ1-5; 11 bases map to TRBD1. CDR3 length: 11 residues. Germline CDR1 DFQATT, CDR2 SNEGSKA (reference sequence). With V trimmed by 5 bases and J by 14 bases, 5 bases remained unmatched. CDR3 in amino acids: CSAGDRGAKHF. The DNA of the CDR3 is TGCAGTGCTGGGGACAGGGGGGCGAAGCATTTT.

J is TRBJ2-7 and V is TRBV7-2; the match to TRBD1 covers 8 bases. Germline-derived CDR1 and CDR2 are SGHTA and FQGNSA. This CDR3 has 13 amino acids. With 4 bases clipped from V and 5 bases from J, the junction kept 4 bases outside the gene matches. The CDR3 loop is CASSSRTGNEQYF. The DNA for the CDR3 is TGTGCCAGCAGCTCACGGACAGGGAACGAGCAGTACTTC. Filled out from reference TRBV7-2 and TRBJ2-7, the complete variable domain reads GAGVSQSPSNKVTEKGKDVELRCDPISGHTALYWYRQSLGQGLEFLIYFQGNSAPDKSGLPSDRFSAERTGGSVSTLTIQRTQQEDSAVYLCASSSRTGNEQYFGPGTRLTVT.

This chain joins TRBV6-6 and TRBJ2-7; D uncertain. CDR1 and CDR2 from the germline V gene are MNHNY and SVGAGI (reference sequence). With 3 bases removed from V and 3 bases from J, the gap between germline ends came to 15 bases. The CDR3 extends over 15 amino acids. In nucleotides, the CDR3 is TGTGCCAGCAGTTATGGCGGTCCGTACTACTACGAGCAGTACTTC. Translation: CASSYGGPYYYEQYF.

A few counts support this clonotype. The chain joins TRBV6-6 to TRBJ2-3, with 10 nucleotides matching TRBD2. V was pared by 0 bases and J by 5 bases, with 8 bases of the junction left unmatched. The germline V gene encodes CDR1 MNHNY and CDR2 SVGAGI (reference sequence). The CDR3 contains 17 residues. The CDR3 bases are TGTGCCAGCAGTTACTCGCCTAGCGGGAGAAGGGGAGATACGCAGTATTTT. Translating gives CASSYSPSGRRGDTQYF.

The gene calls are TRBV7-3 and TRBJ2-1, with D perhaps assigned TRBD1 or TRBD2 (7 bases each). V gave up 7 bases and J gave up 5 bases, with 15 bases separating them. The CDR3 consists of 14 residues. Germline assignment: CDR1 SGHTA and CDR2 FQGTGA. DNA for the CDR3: TGTGCCAGCACCCAGGGGGGGAGCAACAATGAGCAGTTCTTC. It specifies CASTQGGSNNEQFF.

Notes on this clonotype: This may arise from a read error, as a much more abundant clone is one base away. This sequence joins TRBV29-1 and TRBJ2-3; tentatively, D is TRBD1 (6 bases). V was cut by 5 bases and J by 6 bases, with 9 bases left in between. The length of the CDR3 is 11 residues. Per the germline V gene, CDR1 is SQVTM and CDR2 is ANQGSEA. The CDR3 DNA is TGCAGCGTTAAGGGGGAGGATACGCAGTATTTT. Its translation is CSVKGEDTQYF.

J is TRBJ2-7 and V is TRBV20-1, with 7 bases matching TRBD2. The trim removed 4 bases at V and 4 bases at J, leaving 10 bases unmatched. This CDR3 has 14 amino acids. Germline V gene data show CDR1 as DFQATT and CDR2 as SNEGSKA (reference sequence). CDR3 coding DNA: TGCAGTGCTAAGATCGACAGCGGGGTATACGAGCAGTACTTC. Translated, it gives CSAKIDSGVYEQYF.

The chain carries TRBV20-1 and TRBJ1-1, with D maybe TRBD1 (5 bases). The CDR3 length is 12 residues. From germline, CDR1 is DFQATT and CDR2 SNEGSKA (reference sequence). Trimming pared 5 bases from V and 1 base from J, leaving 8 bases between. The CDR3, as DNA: TGCAGTGCTGTGGGGGGGAACACTGAAGCTTTCTTT. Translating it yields CSAVGGNTEAFF.

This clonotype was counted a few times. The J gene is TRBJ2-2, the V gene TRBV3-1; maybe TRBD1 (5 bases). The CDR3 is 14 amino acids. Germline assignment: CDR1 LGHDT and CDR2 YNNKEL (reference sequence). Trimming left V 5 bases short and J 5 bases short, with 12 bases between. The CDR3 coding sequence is TGTGCCAGCAGCAATAGACAGTCGACCGGGGAGCTGTTTTTT. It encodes CASSNRQSTGELFF.